The 25 T cell receptor beta chains below were found in one sample sequenced in a study of breast tumors, draining lymph nodes, adjacent tissues. Via MiXCR, TCRdb re-called the multiplex PCR reads, giving one row per CDR3 protein. The sample contains about 53,000 distinct CDR3 sequences, less than 55% of which appear only once. Sequences were obtained from breast tumor tissue. These receptors came from a female donor with breast cancer. Some clones in this sample may be carry-over from other donors' samples.

A word on this clonotype: A read error may account for a junction end that differs from germline. V is TRBV6-5 and J is TRBJ1-2; D possibly corresponds to TRBD1 (5 bases). The V gene's germline CDR1 is MNHEY and CDR2 SVGAGI. The CDR3 contains 16 residues. The DNA for the CDR3 is TGTGCCAGCAGTCACTCCCAGGGCGGATTGAGCTATGGCTACACCTTC. Translated, it gives CASSHSQGGLSYGYTF.

This clonotype was seen many times. J is TRBJ2-3 and V is TRBV11-3; 10 nucleotides align to TRBD1. The CDR3 runs 15 residues. Germline V gives CDR1 SGHNT, CDR2 YENEEA. J lost 3 bases, V lost 5 bases, and 5 bases had no gene match. The CDR3 protein is CASSPRQGATDTQYF. The CDR3 nucleotides read TGTGCCAGCAGCCCCCGACAGGGGGCTACAGATACGCAGTATTTT.

On this clonotype: This is likely a read error, given that the CDR3 carries no conserved phenylalanine or tryptophan at its end. The J gene is TRBJ2-3, the V gene TRBV6-5; D ambiguous. Germline V gives CDR1 MNHEY, CDR2 SVGAGI. The CDR3 is 17 residues long. CDR3 in DNA: TGTGCCAGCAGCTACTCCTCAGGCGGATTTAGCACAGATACGCAGTATTAT. Its translation: CASSYSSGGFSTDTQYY.

This clonotype has a count of ten or more. The rearrangement joins TRBV29-1 to TRBJ2-3; 10 bases match TRBD2. J lost 2 bases, V lost 4 bases, and 6 bases had no gene match. Germline CDR1 and CDR2: SQVTM and ANQGSEA. This CDR3 spans 15 amino acids. CDR3 nucleotides: TGCAGCGTTGGGACTAGCGGAGCTTACACAGATACGCAGTATTTT. The encoded protein is CSVGTSGAYTDTQYF.

This clonotype was counted ten times or more. The V call is TRBV12-3 or TRBV12-4, the J call TRBJ2-7; 9 nucleotides line up with TRBD1. The CDR3 extends over 15 amino acids. V trimming: 8 bases; J trimming: 5 bases; junction bases outside the gene matches: 13. The CDR3 spells CASHPAGQGTHEQYF. CDR3 sequence (DNA): TGTGCCAGCCACCCCGCGGGACAGGGTACCCACGAGCAGTACTTC.

The table lists this clonotype with many counts. The chain combines TRBV6-2 or TRBV6-3 with TRBJ1-5; D uncertain. Trimming removed 5 bases at V and 0 bases at J, with 5 bases between. The CDR3 runs 13 residues. Germline CDR1 MNHEY, CDR2 SVGEGT. This chain's CDR3 is CASSPDSNQPQHF. The CDR3 region has the DNA TGTGCCAGCAGTCCGGATAGCAATCAGCCCCAGCATTTT.

This clonotype has a count of ten or more. The rearrangement links TRBV12-3 or TRBV12-4 to TRBJ2-2; no definite D call. This CDR3 has 11 amino acids. V was pared by 5 bases and J by 2 bases, with 0 bases between. The CDR3 DNA reads TGTGCCAGCAGTAACACCGGGGAGCTGTTTTTT. It is translated as CASSNTGELFF.

This clonotype was detected many times. CDR3 sequence reads: CAWTPGQDNYGYTF. CDR3 bases: TGTGCCTGGACCCCGGGACAGGATAACTATGGCTACACCTTC. J is TRBJ1-2 and V is TRBV30; TRBD1 aligns across 8 bases. In germline, CDR1 is GTSNPN, CDR2 SVGIG (reference sequence). V was clipped by 4 bases and J by 1 base; unmatched bases: 5. The CDR3 totals 14 residues.

The V and J genes are TRBV7-3 and TRBJ2-3, with D unclear. Trimming removed 4 bases from V and 10 bases from J, with 0 bases in between. The CDR3 has 8 amino acids. Germline V CDR1 and CDR2: SGHTA, FQGTGA. CDR3 in amino acids: CASSSQYF. DNA for the CDR3: TGTGCCAGCAGCTCGCAGTATTTT.

This rearrangement joins TRBV7-9 to TRBJ2-7; the D gene is possibly TRBD1 (6 bases). Trimming pared 8 bases from V and 2 bases from J, leaving 10 bases between. Per the germline V gene, CDR1 is SEHNR and CDR2 is FQNEAQ (reference sequence). The CDR3 is 12 amino acids. Written as DNA, the CDR3 is TGTGCCAGCCGGGACAAAACCTACGAGCAGTACTTC. It yields the protein CASRDKTYEQYF.

V gene TRBV27 combines with J gene TRBJ2-7; TRBD1 agrees at 11 bases. V lost 2 bases, J lost 0 bases, and 3 bases stayed unmatched. This CDR3 contains 16 residues. Germline V gives CDR1 MNHEY, CDR2 SMNVEV (reference sequence). CDR3 amino acids: CASSLTGTGGSYEQYF. The DNA for the CDR3 is TGTGCCAGCAGTTTAACCGGGACAGGGGGCTCCTACGAGCAGTACTTC.

This sequence joins TRBV20-1 and TRBJ2-5; D assignment may be TRBD1 or TRBD2 (5 bases each). Germline lookup yields CDR1 DFQATT and CDR2 SNEGSKA (reference sequence). This CDR3 region has 11 residues. The CDR3 nucleotides are TGCAGCGGGACGGACAAGGGGACCCAGTACTTC. This codes for CSGTDKGTQYF.

This clonotype was seen once. Because the CDR3 is missing its conserved closing phenylalanine or tryptophan, this is likely a read error. The gene calls are TRBV7-3 and TRBJ2-3; D tentatively fits TRBD1 or TRBD2 (7 bases each). The CDR3 spans 17 residues. Germline loops: CDR1 SGHTA, CDR2 FQGTGA. Trimming took off 8 bases at V and 2 bases at J, with 23 bases between the two ends. CDR3 coding DNA: TGTGCCAGCGGCCCAGGGGGGGCTAGCGGATACACAGATACGCAGTATTAT. It translates to CASGPGGASGYTDTQYY.

The V and J genes are TRBV29-1 and TRBJ1-2; no firm D call. The germline gives CDR1 SQVTM, CDR2 ANQGSEA. With 6 bases removed from V and 1 base from J, the gap between germline ends came to 12 bases. The CDR3 is made up of 13 amino acids. The CDR3, as DNA: TGCAGCGTACCGGGAGACCTTAACTATGGCTACACCTTC. It yields the protein CSVPGDLNYGYTF.

The chain joins TRBV24-1 to TRBJ2-1, with 12 bases fitting TRBD2. This CDR3 is built from 16 residues. V shed 7 bases and J 7 bases; nucleotides not matched to a gene: 10. CDR1 is KGHDR, CDR2 SFDVKD, per germline. CDR3 bases: TGTGCCACCAGCCCCAGACGCGGACTAGCGGGAAATGAGCAGTTCTTC. Translated, it gives CATSPRRGLAGNEQFF.

This clonotype was seen ten or more times. The chain is built from TRBV7-6 and TRBJ2-1, with 8 nucleotides matching TRBD2. The CDR3 length is 16 residues. The ends lost 1 base at V and 0 bases at J; junction bases unmatched: 2. CDR1 and CDR2 from the germline V gene are SGHVS and FNYEAQ. CDR3 residues: CASSLGSGSSYNEQFF. The CDR3 nucleotides read TGTGCCAGCAGCTTAGGGAGCGGGAGCTCCTACAATGAGCAGTTCTTC.

The V gene is TRBV5-6, the J gene TRBJ2-5, with 10 nucleotides matching TRBD1. V lost 4 bases to trimming and J lost 6 bases; unmatched junction nucleotides: 9. The CDR3 totals 15 residues. Germline V gene sequence: CDR1 SGHDT, CDR2 YYEEEE. CDR3: CASSSIDRGLKTQYF. The CDR3 DNA reads as TGTGCCAGCAGCAGCATTGACAGGGGGCTCAAGACCCAGTACTTC. The full variable domain, in which reference TRBV5-6 and TRBJ2-5 provide the parts outside the CDR3, is DAGVTQSPTHLIKTRGQQVTLRCSPKSGHDTVSWYQQALGQGPQFIFQYYEEEERQRGNFPDRFSGHQFPNYSSELNVNALLLGDSALYLCASSSIDRGLKTQYFGPGTRLLVL.

This clonotype was observed at least ten times. This rearrangement joins TRBV13 to TRBJ2-1, with D perhaps TRBD2 (5 bases). CDR3 length equals 12 residues. Trimming shortened V by 5 bases and J by 8 bases, and 10 bases separated the two germline ends. Germline V gene sequence: CDR1 PRHDT, CDR2 FYEKMQ (reference sequence). CDR3 sequence (DNA): TGTGCCAGCAGCCCCCCCGGGGATGAGCAGTTCTTC. Translated, it gives CASSPPGDEQFF.

This clonotype was counted ten times or more. This may be a read error, as it is one base from a much larger clone. The chain recombines TRBV7-2 with TRBJ1-3; a possible D gene is TRBD1 (5 bases). The CDR3 consists of 17 residues. Germline CDR1 and CDR2: SGHTA and FQGNSA. The CDR3 DNA reads TGTGCCAGCAGCTTAGTGGCTCCGGGACTCTCTGGAAACCCCATATATTTT. Amino acid sequence: CASSLVAPGLSGNPIYF.

Regarding this clonotype: This may stem from a read error, because a much larger clone lies one nucleotide away. This chain connects TRBV11-3 to TRBJ2-1; D gene uncertain. CDR3 length: 18 residues. Germline loops: CDR1 SGHNT, CDR2 YENEEA. The V end was cut by 1 base, the J end by 7 bases, with 23 bases between. The CDR3 DNA reads TGTGCCAGCAGCTTAGGATTCGGGCCGAGCCCGACCGAGAATGAGCAGTTCTTC. Protein sequence: CASSLGFGPSPTENEQFF. The full variable domain, in which reference TRBV11-3 and TRBJ2-1 provide the parts outside the CDR3, is EAGVVQSPRYKIIEKKQPVAFWCNPISGHNTLYWYLQNLGQGPELLIRYENEEAVDDSQLPKDRFSAERLKGVDSTLKIQPAELGDSAVYLCASSLGFGPSPTENEQFFGPGTRLTVL.

With respect to this clonotype: A much larger clone differs from this one at a single base, so this may be a read error. This chain joins TRBV5-4 and TRBJ2-1; tentatively, D is TRBD2 (8 bases). CDR1 is SGHNT, CDR2 YYREEE, per germline (reference sequence). The CDR3 is made up of 16 amino acids. The CDR3 bases are TGTGCCAGCAACCGGGAGGGGGCGATTTCCTACAATGGGCAGTTCTTC. This encodes CASNREGAISYNGQFF.

This sequence joins TRBV10-3 and TRBJ2-1; TRBD2 matches 11 bases. The V and J ends lost 9 bases and 8 bases, in that order; junction bases with no gene match: 6. The germline V gene has CDR1 ENHRY and CDR2 SYGVKD. The CDR3 has 13 amino acids. The chain's CDR3 is CAISELAGDEQFF. Written as DNA, the CDR3 is TGTGCCATAAGCGAACTAGCGGGAGATGAGCAGTTCTTC.

The rearrangement uses TRBV20-1 and TRBJ2-1, with a possible D match to TRBD2 (5 bases). Trimming took 2 bases from V and 0 from J, leaving 14 bases between them. This CDR3 has 16 residues. CDR1 and CDR2 (germline): DFQATT, SNEGSKA (reference sequence). The CDR3 protein is CSARQAHGDSYNEQFF. CDR3 DNA: TGCAGTGCTAGACAGGCGCACGGGGACTCCTACAATGAGCAGTTCTTC.

In this sample, this clonotype turned up many times. This chain links TRBV7-9 with TRBJ2-1; 8 bases agree with TRBD2. The germline V gene encodes CDR1 SEHNR and CDR2 FQNEAQ (reference sequence). With 5 bases clipped from V and 3 bases from J, the junction kept 6 bases outside the gene matches. The CDR3 has 15 residues. CDR3 residues: CASSDSLADYNEQFF. The CDR3, as DNA: TGTGCCAGCAGCGACTCACTAGCGGACTACAATGAGCAGTTCTTC.

A note on this clonotype: The junction departs from the called germline gene at one end, perhaps through a read error. The chain employs TRBV15 and TRBJ2-3; 7 nucleotides align to TRBD2. The CDR3 is 14 amino acids. Germline CDR1 and CDR2: LNHNV and YYDKDF (reference sequence). In DNA, the CDR3 is TGTGCCACCAGTATCACGGGGGGTTGGGGAACGCAGGATTTT. This codes for CATSITGGWGTQDF. The full variable domain, rest sourced from reference TRBV15 and TRBJ2-3, is DAMVIQNPRYQVTQFGKPVTLSCSQTLNHNVMYWYQQKSSQAPKLLFHYYDKDFNNEADTPDNFQSRRPNTSFCFLDIRSPGLGDTAMYLCATSITGGWGTQDFGPGTRLTVL.